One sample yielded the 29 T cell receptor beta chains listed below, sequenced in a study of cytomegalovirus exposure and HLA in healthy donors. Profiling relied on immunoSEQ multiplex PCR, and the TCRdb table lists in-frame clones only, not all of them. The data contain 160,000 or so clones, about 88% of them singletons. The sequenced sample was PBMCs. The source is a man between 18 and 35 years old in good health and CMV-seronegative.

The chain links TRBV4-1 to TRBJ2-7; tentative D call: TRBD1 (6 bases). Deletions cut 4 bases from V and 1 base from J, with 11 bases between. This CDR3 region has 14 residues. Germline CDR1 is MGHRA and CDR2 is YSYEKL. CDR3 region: CASSPGTTSYEQYF. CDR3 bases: TGCGCCAGCAGCCCCGGGACAACATCCTACGAGCAGTACTTC.

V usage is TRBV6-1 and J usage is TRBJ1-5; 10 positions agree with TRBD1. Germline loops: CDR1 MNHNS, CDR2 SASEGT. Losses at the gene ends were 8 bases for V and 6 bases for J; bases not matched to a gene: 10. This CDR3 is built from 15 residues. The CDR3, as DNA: TGTGCCAGCGTCCTCGGGACAGGGGACGTTCAGCCCCAGCATTTT. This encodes CASVLGTGDVQPQHF.

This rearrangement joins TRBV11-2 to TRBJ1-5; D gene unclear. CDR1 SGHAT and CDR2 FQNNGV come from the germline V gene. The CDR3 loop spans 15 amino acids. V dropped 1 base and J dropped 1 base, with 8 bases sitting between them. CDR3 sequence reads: CASSLGGESNQPQHF. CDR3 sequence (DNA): TGTGCCAGCAGCTTAGGAGGCGAAAGCAATCAGCCCCAGCATTTT.

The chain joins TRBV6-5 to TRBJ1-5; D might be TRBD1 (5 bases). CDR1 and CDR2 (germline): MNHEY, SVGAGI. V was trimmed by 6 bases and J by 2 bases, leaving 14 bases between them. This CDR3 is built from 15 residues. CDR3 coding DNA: TGTGCCAGCAGCCTCGGGGGGGGAGGCAATCAGCCCCAGCATTTT. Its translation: CASSLGGGGNQPQHF.

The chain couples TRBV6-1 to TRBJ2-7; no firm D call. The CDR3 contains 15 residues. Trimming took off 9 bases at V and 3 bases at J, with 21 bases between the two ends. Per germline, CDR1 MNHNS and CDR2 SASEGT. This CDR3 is CASSSFAANYYEQYF. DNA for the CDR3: TGTGCCAGTTCCTCGTTTGCAGCCAACTACTACGAGCAGTACTTC.

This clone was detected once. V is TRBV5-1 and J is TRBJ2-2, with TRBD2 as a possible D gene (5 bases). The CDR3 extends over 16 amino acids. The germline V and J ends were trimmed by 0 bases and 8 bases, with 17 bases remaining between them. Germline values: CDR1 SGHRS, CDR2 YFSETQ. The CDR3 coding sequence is TGCGCCAGCAGCTTGGCCGTTTTCAAACGAGGGGGGGAGCTGTTTTTT. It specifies CASSLAVFKRGGELFF.

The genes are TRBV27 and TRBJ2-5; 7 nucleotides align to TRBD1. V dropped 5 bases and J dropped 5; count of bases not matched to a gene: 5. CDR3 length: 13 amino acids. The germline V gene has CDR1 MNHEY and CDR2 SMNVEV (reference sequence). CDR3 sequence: CASSETGDETQYF. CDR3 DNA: TGTGCCAGCAGTGAAACAGGGGACGAGACCCAGTACTTC.

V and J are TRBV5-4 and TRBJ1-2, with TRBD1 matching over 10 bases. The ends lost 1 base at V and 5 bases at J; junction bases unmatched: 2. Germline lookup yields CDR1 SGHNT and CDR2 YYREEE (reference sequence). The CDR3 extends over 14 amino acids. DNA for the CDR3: TGTGCCAGCAGCTTGAGGGACAGGGGTTATGGCTACACCTTC. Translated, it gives CASSLRDRGYGYTF.

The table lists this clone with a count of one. CDR3 in amino acids: CASSAERGPLPFRRGGYTF. CDR3 coding DNA: TGTGCCAGCAGCGCGGAAAGGGGGCCGCTCCCCTTTCGAAGAGGTGGCTACACCTTC. The chain employs TRBV28 and TRBJ1-2, with 7 bases aligning to TRBD1. CDR3 length: 19 residues. V shed 6 bases, J shed 7 bases, and the junction held 26 bases outside the gene matches. The germline gives CDR1 MDHEN, CDR2 SYDVKM.

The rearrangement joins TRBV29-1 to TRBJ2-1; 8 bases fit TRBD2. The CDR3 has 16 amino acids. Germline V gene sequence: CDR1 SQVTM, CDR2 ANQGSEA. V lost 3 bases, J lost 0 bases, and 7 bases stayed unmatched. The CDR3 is CSVEDLGTSSYNEQFF. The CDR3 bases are TGCAGCGTTGAGGATCTAGGGACTAGCTCCTACAATGAGCAGTTCTTC.

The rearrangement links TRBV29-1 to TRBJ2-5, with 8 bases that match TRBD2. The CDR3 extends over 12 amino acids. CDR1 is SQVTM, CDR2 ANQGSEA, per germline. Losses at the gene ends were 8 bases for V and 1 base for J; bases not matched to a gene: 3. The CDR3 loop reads CSFTSGQETQYF. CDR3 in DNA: TGCAGCTTCACTAGCGGCCAAGAGACCCAGTACTTC.

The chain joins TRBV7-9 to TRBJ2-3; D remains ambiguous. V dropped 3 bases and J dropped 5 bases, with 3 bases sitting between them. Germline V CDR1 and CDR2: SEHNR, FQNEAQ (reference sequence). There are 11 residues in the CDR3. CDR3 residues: CASSFLDTQYF. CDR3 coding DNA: TGTGCCAGCAGCTTCTTAGATACGCAGTATTTT.

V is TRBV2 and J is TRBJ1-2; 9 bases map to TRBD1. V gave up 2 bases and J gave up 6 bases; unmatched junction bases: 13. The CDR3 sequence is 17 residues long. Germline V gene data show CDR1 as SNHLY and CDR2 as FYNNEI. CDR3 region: CASSESAAGTGLNGYTF. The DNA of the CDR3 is TGTGCCAGCAGTGAATCAGCGGCCGGGACAGGGCTAAATGGCTACACCTTC.

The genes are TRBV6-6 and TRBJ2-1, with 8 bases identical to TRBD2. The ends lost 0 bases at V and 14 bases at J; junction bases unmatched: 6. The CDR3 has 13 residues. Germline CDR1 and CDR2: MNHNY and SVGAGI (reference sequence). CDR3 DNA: TGTGCCAGCAGTTACTCGAGGGACGGGGGGGAGTTCTTC. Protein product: CASSYSRDGGEFF.

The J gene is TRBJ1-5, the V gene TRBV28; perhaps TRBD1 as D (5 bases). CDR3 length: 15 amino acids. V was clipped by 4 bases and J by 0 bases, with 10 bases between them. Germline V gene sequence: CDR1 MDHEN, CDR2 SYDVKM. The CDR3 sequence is CASSWGGDSNQPQHF. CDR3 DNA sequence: TGTGCCAGCAGTTGGGGCGGGGATAGCAATCAGCCCCAGCATTTT.

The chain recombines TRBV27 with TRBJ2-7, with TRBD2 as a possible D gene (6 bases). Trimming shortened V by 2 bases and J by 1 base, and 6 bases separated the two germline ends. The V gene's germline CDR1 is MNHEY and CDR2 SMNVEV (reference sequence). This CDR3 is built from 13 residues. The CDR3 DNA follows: TGTGCCAGCAGTTTAGGGAGGTCCTACGAGCAGTACTTC. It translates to CASSLGRSYEQYF.

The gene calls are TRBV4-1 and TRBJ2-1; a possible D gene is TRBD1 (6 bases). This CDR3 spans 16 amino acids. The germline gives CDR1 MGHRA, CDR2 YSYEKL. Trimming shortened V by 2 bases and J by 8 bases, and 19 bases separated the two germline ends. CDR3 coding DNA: TGCGCCAGCAGCCAATTATTTGTAGTAGGGGGAGATGAGCAGTTCTTC. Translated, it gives CASSQLFVVGGDEQFF.

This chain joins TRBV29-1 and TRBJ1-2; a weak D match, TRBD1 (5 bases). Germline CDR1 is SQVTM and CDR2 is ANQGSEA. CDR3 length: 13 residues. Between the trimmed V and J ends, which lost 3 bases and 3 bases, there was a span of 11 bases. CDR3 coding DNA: TGCAGCGTTGAGGGGGGGATTTACTATGGCTACACCTTC. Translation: CSVEGGIYYGYTF.

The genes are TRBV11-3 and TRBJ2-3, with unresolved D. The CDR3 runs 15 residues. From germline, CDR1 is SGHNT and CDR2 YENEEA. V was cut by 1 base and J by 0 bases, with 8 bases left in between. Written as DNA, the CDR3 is TGTGCCAGCAGCTTAGGAGAGTTTAGCACAGATACGCAGTATTTT. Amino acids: CASSLGEFSTDTQYF.

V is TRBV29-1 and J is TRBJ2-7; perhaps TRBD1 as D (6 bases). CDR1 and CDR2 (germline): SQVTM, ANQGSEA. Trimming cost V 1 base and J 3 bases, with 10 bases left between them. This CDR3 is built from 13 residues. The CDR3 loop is CSVEGQGIYEQYF. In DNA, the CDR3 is TGCAGCGTTGAAGGGCAGGGGATCTACGAGCAGTACTTC.

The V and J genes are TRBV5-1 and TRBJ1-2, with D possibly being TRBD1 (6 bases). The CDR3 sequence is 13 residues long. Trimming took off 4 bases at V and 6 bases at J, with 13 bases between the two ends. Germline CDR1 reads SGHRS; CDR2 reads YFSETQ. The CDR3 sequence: CASSLLTGHGYTF. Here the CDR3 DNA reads TGCGCCAGCAGCCTTCTAACAGGGCATGGCTACACCTTC.

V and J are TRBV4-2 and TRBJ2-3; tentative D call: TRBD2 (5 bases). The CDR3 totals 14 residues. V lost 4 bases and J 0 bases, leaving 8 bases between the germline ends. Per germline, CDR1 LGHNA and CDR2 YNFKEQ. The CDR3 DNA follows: TGTGCCAGCAGCCTAGGACTGAGCACAGATACGCAGTATTTT. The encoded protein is CASSLGLSTDTQYF.

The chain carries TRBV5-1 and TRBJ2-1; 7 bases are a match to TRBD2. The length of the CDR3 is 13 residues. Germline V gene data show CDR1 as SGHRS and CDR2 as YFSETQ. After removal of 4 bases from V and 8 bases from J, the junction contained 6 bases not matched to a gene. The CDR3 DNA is TGCGCCAGCAGCACTAGCGAGGGCGATGAGCAGTTCTTC. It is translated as CASSTSEGDEQFF.

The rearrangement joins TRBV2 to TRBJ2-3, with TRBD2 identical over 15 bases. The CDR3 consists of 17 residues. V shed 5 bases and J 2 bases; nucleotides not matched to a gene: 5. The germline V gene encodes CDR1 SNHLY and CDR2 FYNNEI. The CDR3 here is CASSPGTSGGITDTQYF. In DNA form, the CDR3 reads TGTGCCAGCAGTCCCGGGACTAGCGGGGGGATCACAGATACGCAGTATTTT.

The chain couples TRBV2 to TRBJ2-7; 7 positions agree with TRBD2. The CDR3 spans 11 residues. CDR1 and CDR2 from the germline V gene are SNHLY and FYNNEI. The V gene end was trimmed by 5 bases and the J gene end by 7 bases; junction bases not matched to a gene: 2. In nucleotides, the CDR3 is TGTGCCAGCAGTCGGCGGGGGGAGCAGTACTTC. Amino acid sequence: CASSRRGEQYF.

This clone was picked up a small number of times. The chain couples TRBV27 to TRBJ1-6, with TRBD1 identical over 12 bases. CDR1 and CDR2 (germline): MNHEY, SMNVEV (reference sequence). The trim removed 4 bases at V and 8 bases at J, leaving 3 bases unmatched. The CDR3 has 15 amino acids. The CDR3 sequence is CASSSGQGADSPLHF. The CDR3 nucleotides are TGTGCCAGCAGTTCGGGACAGGGGGCCGATTCACCCCTCCACTTT.

The CDR3: CSALNGGGSYEQYF. The CDR3 DNA is TGCAGCGCCCTTAACGGGGGAGGTTCCTACGAGCAGTACTTC. This chain links TRBV29-1 with TRBJ2-7, with a tentative D call TRBD2 (6 bases). V lost 7 bases and J 1 base, leaving 17 bases between the germline ends. This CDR3 is 14 amino acids long. Germline V gene data show CDR1 as SQVTM and CDR2 as ANQGSEA.

In nucleotides, the CDR3 is TGTGCCAGCAGCCATAGGGGGAGTGGGAATGAGCAGTTCTTC. This encodes CASSHRGSGNEQFF. V and J are TRBV7-9 and TRBJ2-1; tentatively, D is TRBD1 (6 bases). Trimming cost V 5 bases and J 7 bases, with 15 bases left between them. The CDR3 loop spans 14 amino acids. Germline lookup yields CDR1 SEHNR and CDR2 FQNEAQ (reference sequence).

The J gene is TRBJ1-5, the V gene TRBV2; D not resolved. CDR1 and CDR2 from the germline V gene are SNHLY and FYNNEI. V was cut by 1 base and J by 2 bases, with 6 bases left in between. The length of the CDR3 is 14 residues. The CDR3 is CASSEVGRNQPQHF. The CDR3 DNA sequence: TGTGCCAGCAGTGAAGTTGGGCGCAATCAGCCCCAGCATTTT.